This T cell receptor beta chain was found in a study of control samples from healthy donors and cancer patients (dated by TCRdb to between 2020 and 2021). To note about this clone: The clone's antigen remains unknown. No base qualities exist here, and no much larger clone lies one base off it.

Library prep was done by the immunoSEQ multiplex PCR assay. TCRdb provides this immuneACCESS table in a form limited to in-frame rearrangements. Some clones are lacking; in checked studies, under half of them reflect an unresolved V gene, and why the rest are absent is not known. Present in this sample are some 13,000 clones, roughly 79% of which were seen just once. The biggest ten clones account for approximately 8.9% of the sample. V drops 6 bases and J drops 5 bases, leaving 12 bases in between. The CDR3 starts with the cysteine, ends with the phenylalanine, and has 13 residues. This entry keeps only the CDR3 DNA: 39 bases, framed from base 1. Via the germline V gene, CDR1 is MDHEN and CDR2 SYDVKM.

This TCR was recovered from a male donor with melanoma. Input material: formalin-fixed, paraffin-embedded tissue. The sequence is built from TRBV28 and TRBJ2-3, with no reliable assignment of the D segment. The nucleotides are TGTGCCAGCAGGAAACAGCTGGTAGATACGCAGTATTTT. It encodes CASRKQLVDTQYF. When the CDR3 is completed using the reference TRBV28 and TRBJ2-3 genes on either side, the full variable domain is DVKVTQSSRYLVKRTGEKVFLECVQDMDHENMFWYRQDPGLGLRLIYFSYDVKMKEKGDIPEGYSVSREKKERFSLILESASTNQTSMYLCASRKQLVDTQYFGPGTRLTVL.